The rows below give T cell receptor beta chains drawn from one sample of a study of shared clonotypes between healthy human individuals. Some clones are missing from TCRdb's copy, which holds only in-frame ones; the method was immunoSEQ multiplex PCR. The data contain more than 550,000 clones, under 95% of them seen just once; the ten biggest clones take up about 24%. The sequenced sample consisted of naive CD8+ T cells sorted from blood. These receptors all stem from a man younger than 40 in good health. CDR3s include the opening cysteine and the closing phenylalanine or tryptophan. The D gene is left open where the match is weak. Part of the rows lack a size; the others show once, few, many or a class for expanded clones.

TRBJ1-2,.,TRBV11-2,.,TGTGCCAGCAGCTTATCGACGGCAAGCTTTAACTATGGCTACACCTTC,CASSLSTASFNYGYTF
TRBJ2-1,.,TRBV10-1,TRBD1,TGCGCCAGCAGCGGGACAGGGGGTTTTTTAACTACCGGGAATGAGCAGTTCTTC,CASSGTGGFLTTGNEQFF
TRBJ2-1,.,TRBV11-2,TRBD2,TGTGCCAGCAGCGGGCTGGGACTAGCGGGCTTTTTGGGAAATGAGCAGTTCTTC,CASSGLGLAGFLGNEQFF
TRBJ2-1,.,TRBV29-1,.,TGCAGCGTTGAAAGTTCGAGGGAGCGGATCCCTTACAATGAGCAGTTCTTC,CSVESSRERIPYNEQFF
TRBJ2-2,.,TRBV9,.,TGTGCCAGCAGCGGAAACCCGGAGGAGGACACCGGGGAGCTGTTTTTT,CASSGNPEEDTGELFF
TRBJ2-7,once,TRBV4-1,TRBD2,TGCGCCAGCAGCCCACGACTAGCGGGGACGTACGAGCAGTACTTC,CASSPRLAGTYEQYF
TRBJ2-3,.,TRBV11-2,.,TGTGCCAGCAGCCGTGGGACTTGGACGCAGTATTTT,CASSRGTWTQYF
TRBJ2-4,.,TRBV27,.,TGTGCCAGCCGTGACGTAAACATTCAGTACTTC,CASRDVNIQYF
TRBJ1-5,.,TRBV30,.,TGTGCCTGGAGTTCCGCGAGCGGCGTAAGCAATCAGCCCCAGCATTTT,CAWSSASGVSNQPQHF
TRBJ2-7,.,TRBV28,.,TGTGCCAGCAGCTCCAATATCGGGGCCTACGAGCAGTACTTC,CASSSNIGAYEQYF
TRBJ1-5,.,TRBV6-6,.,TGTGCCAGCAGTGCCTCCGGGCAGCCCCAGCATTTT,CASSASGQPQHF
TRBJ2-7,.,TRBV10-3,.,TGTGCCATCAGTGACCCCTACGAGCAGTACTTC,CAISDPYEQYF
TRBJ2-5,.,TRBV7-9,TRBD2,TGTGCCAGCAGCTGGGGTGGCCCCCCACTAGCGGTAATTGAGACCCAGTACTTC,CASSWGGPPLAVIETQYF
TRBJ2-1,.,TRBV5-8,.,TGTGCCAGCAGCTTGGAGAATTACAATGAGCAGTTCTTC,CASSLENYNEQFF
TRBJ1-4,once,TRBV7-9,.,TGTGCCAGCAGCCCACAGGGCGAAGCGACTCCGCTCCGAGATGAAAAACTGTTTTTT,CASSPQGEATPLRDEKLFF
TRBJ2-1,.,TRBV27,TRBD1,TGTGCCAGCAGTTTACTACGGGACAGGGCCTCCGATGAGCAGTTCTTC,CASSLLRDRASDEQFF
TRBJ1-2,.,TRBV4-1,.,TGCGCCAGCAGCTCATCAGGGGCGCCGACTAACTATGGCTACACCTTC,CASSSSGAPTNYGYTF
TRBJ2-7,.,TRBV4-3,.,TGCGCCAGCAGCAACCGACGGAACGCCTACGAGCAGTACTTC,CASSNRRNAYEQYF
TRBJ1-1,once,TRBV5-8,TRBD1,TGTGCCAGCAGGTCAAGGGAAATTGCGGACAGGGGGCTGGCTGAAGCTTTCTTT,CASRSREIADRGLAEAFF
TRBJ2-1,.,TRBV7-9,.,TGTGCCAGCAGTCCCCAACCAGTTTACAATGAGCAGTTCTTC,CASSPQPVYNEQFF
TRBJ2-2,.,TRBV9,.,TGTGCCAGCAGCGTAGAAGGAGGCGGTAGCGGACCGAACACCGGGGAGCTGTTTTTT,CASSVEGGGSGPNTGELFF
TRBJ2-1,.,TRBV7-9,.,TGTGCCAGCAGCTTCAGGACAGCGAACTACAATGAGCAGTTCTTC,CASSFRTANYNEQFF
TRBJ2-7,.,TRBV6-5,.,TGTGCCAGCAGTCAAGGAGATTCCGAGCAGTACTTC,CASSQGDSEQYF
TRBJ2-1,.,TRBV7-9,TRBD1,TGTGCCAGCAGCTTAACGTGGGACAGTTTCGTCTCCTACAATGAGCAGTTCTTC,CASSLTWDSFVSYNEQFF
TRBJ2-1,.,TRBV5-6,.,TGTGCCAGCAGCTTGTTTTTAAGCAATGAGCAGTTCTTC,CASSLFLSNEQFF
TRBJ2-1,.,TRBV5-4,.,TGTGCCAGCAGCTTGTCTCAGTACAATGAGCAGTTCTTC,CASSLSQYNEQFF
TRBJ2-1,few,TRBV6-6,TRBD2,TGTGCCAGCAGTTACTCGAACGCGGGGGGGGAGCAGTTCTTC,CASSYSNAGGEQFF
TRBJ1-1,.,TRBV2,.,TGTGCCAGCCGGGTGGGAATCTTGAACACTGAAGCTTTCTTT,CASRVGILNTEAFF
TRBJ1-2,.,TRBV29-1,TRBD1,TGCAGCGTCGATAACCGGGACAGAAGAAATGGCTACACCTTC,CSVDNRDRRNGYTF